The clone carrying this T cell receptor beta chain was counted once. Its antigen is not identified. These data come from a study of T cells in tuberculosis. On the study more broadly: In South Africa, adults with active tuberculosis were compared with IGRA-negative and latently infected IGRA-positive adolescents.

Overall study findings and caveats: Active tuberculosis cases were adults; controls were adolescents.

Time point indicated: new active TB diagnosis, blood taken before or within 7 days of starting treatment. Included patients were adults of at least 18, HIV-seronegative, South African. CDR1 and CDR2 (germline): SGHDT, YYEEEE. There are 16 residues in the CDR3. The V and J ends lost 4 bases and 2 bases, in that order; junction bases with no gene match: 9. TCRdb's table, derived via immunoSEQ multiplex PCR, lists solely in-frame clones and lacks some. The sample holds tens of thousands of clones, roughly 94% seen once. The specimen was PBMCs, collected at tuberculosis diagnosis. This TCR derives from an adult with tuberculosis. The rearrangement joins TRBV5-6 to TRBJ2-3; the match to TRBD1 covers 8 bases. CDR3 loop: CASSRGQGPLTDTQYF. CDR3 coding DNA: TGTGCCAGCAGCCGTGGACAGGGCCCCCTCACAGATACGCAGTATTTT.